Listed below are T cell receptor beta chains from one sample, sequenced in a study of shared clonotypes between healthy human individuals. Data came from immunoSEQ multiplex PCR; TCRdb stores just in-frame clones and leaves some out. The sample includes 950,000 to 1,300,000 clones, about three quarters of them seen just once. Sequenced: memory CD4+ T cells sorted from blood. The receptors stem from a young man in good health. Both conserved end residues are trimmed from each CDR3.

V: TRBV19; J: TRBJ1-4; CDR3: ASIKTGTTEKLF
V: TRBV15; J: TRBJ2-7; CDR3: ATSPGQRGSQY
V: TRBV7-2; J: TRBJ2-7; CDR3: ASTRAGSYEQY
V: TRBV4-3; J: TRBJ2-2; CDR3: ASSLRRGTGELF
V: TRBV2; J: TRBJ2-1; CDR3: ASSGAAIYNEQF
V: TRBV18; J: TRBJ2-3; CDR3: ASSPPGLADTDTQY
V: TRBV30; J: TRBJ1-1; CDR3: AWSRDKNTEAF
V: TRBV9; J: TRBJ2-5; CDR3: ASSASIATPGAAGTGTQY
V: TRBV5-6; J: TRBJ1-2; CDR3: ASSLVLGGDYGYT
V: TRBV29-1; J: TRBJ1-6; CDR3: SVEDLERVPHSPLH
V: TRBV5-1; J: TRBJ1-6; CDR3: ASSLDSINSPLH
V: TRBV7-8; J: TRBJ1-2; CDR3: ASSFEEVYGYT
V: TRBV11-3; J: TRBJ2-1; CDR3: ASSSSSGRDHEQF
V: TRBV6-6; J: TRBJ2-7; CDR3: ASSYGQGGSNEQY
V: TRBV6-6; J: TRBJ1-2; CDR3: ASSGSGGENYGYT
V: TRBV20-1; J: TRBJ2-7; CDR3: SAPLAYEQY
V: TRBV18; J: TRBJ2-5; CDR3: ASSPPSDSETQY
V: TRBV5-1; J: TRBJ2-4; CDR3: ASRQYPGPTVGKNIQY
V: TRBV11-2; J: TRBJ2-3; CDR3: ASSFWGLDTDTQY
V: TRBV5-4; J: TRBJ2-5; CDR3: ASSQRQGREETQY
V: TRBV13; J: TRBJ2-7; CDR3: ASSLPGTSGYEQY
V: TRBV19; J: TRBJ2-3; CDR3: ASSDRGLGDTQY
V: TRBV28; J: TRBJ2-3; CDR3: ASRGGSTDTQY
V: TRBV7-2; J: TRBJ1-6; CDR3: ASSSGQGNVNLH
V: TRBV7-2; J: TRBJ2-7; CDR3: ASSLASQGGYEQY
V: TRBV2; J: TRBJ2-7; CDR3: ASSVGVSSIGEQY
V: TRBV19; J: TRBJ2-2; CDR3: ASTRQGGNTGELF
V: TRBV5-1; J: TRBJ1-2; CDR3: ASSLSGAGNYGYT
V: TRBV7-8; J: TRBJ1-4; CDR3: ASSPSEQGGEKLF
V: TRBV6-1; J: TRBJ2-3; CDR3: ASSEDIRGTDTQY
V: TRBV6-1; J: TRBJ2-1; CDR3: ASTQWVSSYNEQF
V: TRBV12-5; J: TRBJ1-6; CDR3: ASGLDGQGFTSPLH
V: TRBV25-1; J: TRBJ2-5; CDR3: ASSEFVRAQGETQY
V: TRBV30; J: TRBJ2-7; CDR3: AWSRPGGGSYEQY
V: TRBV11-2; J: TRBJ1-1; CDR3: ASSRSTSISGEDTEAF
V: TRBV4-1; J: TRBJ2-5; CDR3: ASSLDRGWETQY
V: TRBV29-1; J: TRBJ1-3; CDR3: SVADTDRKNTIY
V: TRBV2; J: TRBJ2-5; CDR3: ASSGTSGPSGETQY
V: TRBV10-3; J: TRBJ2-7; CDR3: AIRMGQAPTYEQY
V: TRBV29-1; J: TRBJ1-2; CDR3: SVESAGGGGGGYT
V: TRBV30; J: TRBJ1-2; CDR3: AWKVPGYRYT
V: TRBV27; J: TRBJ2-6; CDR3: ASNGTGNSGANVLT
V: TRBV19; J: TRBJ2-3; CDR3: ASSVRGLDTQY
V: TRBV7-8; J: TRBJ2-1; CDR3: ASSFEQGNEQF
V: TRBV10-3; J: TRBJ2-3; CDR3: AISSGNTQY
V: TRBV5-1; J: TRBJ1-1; CDR3: ASSLAGLGGGSEAF
V: TRBV14; J: TRBJ1-2; CDR3: ASSQTRDLT
V: TRBV30; J: TRBJ2-3; CDR3: AWNRNGKGADTQY
V: TRBV19; J: TRBJ2-2; CDR3: ASTTRLNTGELF
V: TRBV11-3; J: TRBJ2-3; CDR3: ASSRTPGHLSDTQY
V: TRBV19; J: TRBJ2-2; CDR3: ASSGTGISGELF
V: TRBV4-1; J: TRBJ2-5; CDR3: ASSQTFRDREKTQY
V: TRBV6-1; J: TRBJ2-7; CDR3: ASSEALVVYEQY
V: TRBV28; J: TRBJ1-1; CDR3: ASSLNGGTEAF